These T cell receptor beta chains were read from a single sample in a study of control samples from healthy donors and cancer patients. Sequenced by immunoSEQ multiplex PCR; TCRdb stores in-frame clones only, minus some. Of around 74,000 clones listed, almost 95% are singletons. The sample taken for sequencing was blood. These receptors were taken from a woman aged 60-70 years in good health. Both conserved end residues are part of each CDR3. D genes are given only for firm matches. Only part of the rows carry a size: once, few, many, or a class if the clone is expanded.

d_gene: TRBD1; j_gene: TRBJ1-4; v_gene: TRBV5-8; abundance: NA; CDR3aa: CASSVGDRGDEKLFF; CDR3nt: TGTGCCAGCAGCGTTGGGGACAGGGGGGATGAAAAACTGTTTTTT
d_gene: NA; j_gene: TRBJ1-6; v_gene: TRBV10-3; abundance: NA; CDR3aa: CAIRPDLGSPLHF; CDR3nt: TGTGCCATCAGACCGGATTTGGGGTCACCCCTCCACTTT
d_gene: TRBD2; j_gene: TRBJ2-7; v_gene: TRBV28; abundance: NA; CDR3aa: CASSPAGGPKVEQYF; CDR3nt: TGTGCCAGCAGTCCAGCGGGAGGGCCTAAGGTCGAGCAGTACTTC
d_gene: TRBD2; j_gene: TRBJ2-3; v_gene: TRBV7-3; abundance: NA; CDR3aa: CASSLRGTSGRSDTQYF; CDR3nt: TGTGCCAGCAGCTTAAGGGGGACTAGCGGGAGGTCAGATACGCAGTATTTT
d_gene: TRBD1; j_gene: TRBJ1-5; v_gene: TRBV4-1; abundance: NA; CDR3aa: CASSQGQGARQPQHF; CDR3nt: TGCGCCAGCAGCCAAGGCCAGGGGGCGCGTCAGCCCCAGCATTTT
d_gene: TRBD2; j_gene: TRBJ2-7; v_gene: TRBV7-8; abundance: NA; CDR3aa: CASSPIPGLIYEQYF; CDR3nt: TGTGCCAGCAGCCCCATCCCGGGACTAATATACGAGCAGTACTTC
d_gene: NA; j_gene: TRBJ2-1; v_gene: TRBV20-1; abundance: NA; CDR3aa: CSARTKNEQFF; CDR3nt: TGCAGTGCTAGGACTAAGAATGAGCAGTTCTTC
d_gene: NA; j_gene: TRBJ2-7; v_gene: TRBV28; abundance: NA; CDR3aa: CASSLAGGSYEQYF; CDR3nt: TGTGCCAGCAGTTTAGCCGGAGGCTCCTACGAGCAGTACTTC
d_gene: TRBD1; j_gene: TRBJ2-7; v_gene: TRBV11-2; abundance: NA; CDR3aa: CASTRDRVNYEQYF; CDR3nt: TGTGCCAGCACCCGGGACAGGGTAAACTACGAGCAGTACTTC
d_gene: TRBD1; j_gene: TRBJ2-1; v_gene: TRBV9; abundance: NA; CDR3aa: CASSVAGQGANEQFF; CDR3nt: TGTGCCAGCAGCGTAGCGGGCCAGGGGGCGAACGAGCAGTTCTTC
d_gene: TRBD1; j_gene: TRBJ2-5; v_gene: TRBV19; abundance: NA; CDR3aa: CASSIRQGTLETQYF; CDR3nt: TGTGCCAGTAGTATTAGACAGGGGACTTTGGAGACCCAGTACTTC
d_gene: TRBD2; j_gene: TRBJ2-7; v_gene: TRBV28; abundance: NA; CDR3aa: CASSLGDYLYEQYF; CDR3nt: TGTGCCAGCAGTTTAGGGGACTATCTCTACGAGCAGTACTTC
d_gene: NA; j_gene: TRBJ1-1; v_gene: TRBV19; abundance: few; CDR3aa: CASSSRDHTEAFF; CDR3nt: TGTGCCAGTAGTTCCCGGGACCACACTGAAGCTTTCTTT
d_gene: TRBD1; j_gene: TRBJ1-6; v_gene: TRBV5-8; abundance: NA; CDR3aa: CASSAGTGGFSPLHF; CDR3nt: TGTGCCAGCAGTGCCGGGACAGGGGGCTTTTCACCCCTCCACTTT
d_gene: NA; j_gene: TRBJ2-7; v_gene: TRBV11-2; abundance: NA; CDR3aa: CASSLGGGLNEQYF; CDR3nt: TGTGCCAGCAGCTTAGGAGGGGGTTTGAACGAGCAGTACTTC
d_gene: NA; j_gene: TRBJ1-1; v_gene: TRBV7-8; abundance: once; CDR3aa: CASSLDHRVRTEAFF; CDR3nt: TGTGCCAGCAGCTTAGATCACAGGGTACGGACTGAAGCTTTCTTT
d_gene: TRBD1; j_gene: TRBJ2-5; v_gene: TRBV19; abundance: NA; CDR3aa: CASSLGQGQETQYF; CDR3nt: TGTGCCAGTAGTCTGGGACAGGGTCAAGAGACCCAGTACTTC
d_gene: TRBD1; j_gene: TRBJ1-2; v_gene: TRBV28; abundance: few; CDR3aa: CASSPRDRFLYGYTF; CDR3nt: TGTGCCAGCAGTCCCCGGGACAGGTTTTTGTATGGCTACACCTTC
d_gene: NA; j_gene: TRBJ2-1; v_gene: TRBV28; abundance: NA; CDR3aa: CASSLYRAGRNEQFF; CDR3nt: TGTGCCAGCAGTTTATACAGGGCGGGGAGGAATGAGCAGTTCTTC
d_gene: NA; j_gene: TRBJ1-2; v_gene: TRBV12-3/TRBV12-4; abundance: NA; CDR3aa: CASSFTYGYTF; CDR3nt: TGTGCCAGCAGTTTCACCTATGGCTACACCTTC
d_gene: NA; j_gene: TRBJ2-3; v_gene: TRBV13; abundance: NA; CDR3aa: CASSLMAESDTDTQYF; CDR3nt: TGTGCCAGCAGCTTAATGGCAGAGTCGGACACAGATACGCAGTATTTT
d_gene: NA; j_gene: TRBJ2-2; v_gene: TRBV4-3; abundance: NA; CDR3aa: CASSFSWSTNTRELFF; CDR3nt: TGCGCCAGCAGCTTTAGCTGGTCGACGAACACCAGGGAGCTGTTTTTT
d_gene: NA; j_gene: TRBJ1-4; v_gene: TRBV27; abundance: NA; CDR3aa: CASSFNRYSPNEKLFF; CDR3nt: TGTGCCAGCAGTTTCAACCGTTATTCACCTAATGAAAAACTGTTTTTT
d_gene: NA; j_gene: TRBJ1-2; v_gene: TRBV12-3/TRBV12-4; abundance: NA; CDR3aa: CASSSRGSYGYTF; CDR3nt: TGTGCCAGCAGTTCCAGGGGTTCCTATGGCTACACCTTC
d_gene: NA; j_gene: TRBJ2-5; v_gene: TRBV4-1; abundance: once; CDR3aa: CASSQLGGETQYF; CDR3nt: TGCGCCAGCAGCCAACTAGGGGGGGAGACCCAGTACTTC
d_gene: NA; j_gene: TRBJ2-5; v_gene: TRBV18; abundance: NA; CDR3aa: CASSPQETQYF; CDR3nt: TGTGCCAGCTCACCACAAGAGACCCAGTACTTC
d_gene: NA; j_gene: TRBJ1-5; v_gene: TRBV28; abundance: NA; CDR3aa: CASSLLGQGNQPQHF; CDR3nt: TGTGCCAGCAGTTTGCTGGGGCAGGGGAATCAGCCCCAGCATTTT
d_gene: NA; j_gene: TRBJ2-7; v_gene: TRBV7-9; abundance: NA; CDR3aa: CASSLGQAEQYF; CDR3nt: TGTGCCAGCAGCTTAGGTCAGGCAGAGCAGTACTTC